The clone carrying this T cell receptor (beta chain) was seen more than once but under ten times. The target antigen is unknown. An equimolar mix of two oligonucleotides served as the beta constant-region primer for TRBC1 and TRBC2. Four rounds of PCR amplified the ligated cDNA using nested alpha and beta constant-region primers plus SP2. TCRdb re-analysed the UMI-ligation and nested PCR reads in MiXCR, keeping a single row per CDR3 protein. The sample has fewer than 150,000 distinct CDR3 sequences; approximately 20% are singletons. This sample is drawn from a study of naive and memory T cell subsets. Study conclusions and caveats: Naive and memory repertoire findings lacked a ground truth for validation. Especially in CD8 cells, naive repertoires contained a few larger clonotypes, possibly CD45RA-re-expressing memory cells.

The germline V gene has CDR1 MDHEN and CDR2 SYDVKM. This CDR3 is 16 amino acids long. V dropped 1 base and J dropped 4 bases, with 16 bases sitting between them. The receptor's source is a human donor in good health. Sequenced: naive CD8+ T cells from blood. The chain joins TRBV28 to TRBJ2-5; tentative D call: TRBD2 (6 bases). The CDR3 coding sequence is TGTGCCAGCAGTTTATCGCGTCACACGGGACTAGAGACCCAGTACTTC. Its protein is CASSLSRHTGLETQYF.